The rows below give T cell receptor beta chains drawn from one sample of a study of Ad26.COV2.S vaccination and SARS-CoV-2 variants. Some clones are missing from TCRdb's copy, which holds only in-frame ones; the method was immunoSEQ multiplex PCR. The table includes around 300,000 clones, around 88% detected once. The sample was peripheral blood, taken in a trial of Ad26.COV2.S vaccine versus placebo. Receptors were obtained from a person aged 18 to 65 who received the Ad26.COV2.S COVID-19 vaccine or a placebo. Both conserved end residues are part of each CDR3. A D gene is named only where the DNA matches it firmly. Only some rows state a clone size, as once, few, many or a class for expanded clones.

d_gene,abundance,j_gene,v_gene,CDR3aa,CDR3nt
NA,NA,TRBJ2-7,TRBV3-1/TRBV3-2,CASSHLGYEQYF,TGTGCCAGCAGCCATCTAGGGTACGAGCAGTACTTC
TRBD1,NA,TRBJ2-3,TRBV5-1,CASNRGQGYFTDTQYF,TGCGCCAGCAACAGGGGACAGGGGTACTTCACAGATACGCAGTATTTT
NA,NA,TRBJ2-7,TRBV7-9,CASSSMATGFYEQYF,TGTGCCAGCAGCTCCATGGCGACAGGCTTCTACGAGCAGTACTTC
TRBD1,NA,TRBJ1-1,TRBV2,CASSLTGNIPTEAFF,TGTGCCAGCAGTCTGACAGGGAATATCCCCACTGAAGCTTTCTTT
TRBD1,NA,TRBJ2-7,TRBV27,CASSLGQGEQYF,TGTGCCAGCAGTTTGGGACAGGGCGAGCAGTACTTC
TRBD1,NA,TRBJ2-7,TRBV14,CASSRLATGIPYEQYF,TGTGCCAGCAGCCGATTAGCGACAGGGATCCCCTACGAGCAGTACTTC
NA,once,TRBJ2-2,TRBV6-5,CASSSTHPPGELFF,TGTGCCAGCAGTTCAACACACCCACCCGGGGAGCTGTTTTTT
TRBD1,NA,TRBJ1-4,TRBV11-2,CASSMDRVGEKLFF,TGTGCCAGCAGCATGGACAGGGTAGGAGAAAAACTGTTTTTT
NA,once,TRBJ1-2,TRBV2,CASAGPTNYGYTF,TGTGCCAGCGCGGGCCCAACTAACTATGGCTACACCTTC
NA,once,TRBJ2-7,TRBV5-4,CASSLLAGNAYEQYF,TGTGCCAGCAGCTTGCTGGCAGGGAATGCCTACGAGCAGTACTTC
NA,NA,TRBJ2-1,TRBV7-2,CASSRRMGEQFF,TGTGCCAGCAGCCGAAGGATGGGTGAGCAGTTCTTC
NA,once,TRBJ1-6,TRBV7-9,CASTSGASGNSPLHF,TGTGCCAGCACCTCAGGGGCCTCGGGTAATTCACCCCTCCACTTT
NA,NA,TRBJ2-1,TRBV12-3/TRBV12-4,CASSPPYRHEQFF,TGTGCCAGCAGCCCCCCTTATCGGCATGAGCAGTTCTTC
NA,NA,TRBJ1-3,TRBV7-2,CASSPGLSGNTIYF,TGTGCCAGCAGCCCAGGGCTCTCTGGAAACACCATATATTTT
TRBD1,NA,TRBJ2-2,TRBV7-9,CASSLPPDRAYTGELFF,TGTGCCAGCAGCTTACCCCCTGACAGGGCCTACACCGGGGAGCTGTTTTTT
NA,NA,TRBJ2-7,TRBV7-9,CASSGLRDEQYF,TGTGCCAGCAGTGGCCTCCGGGACGAGCAGTACTTC
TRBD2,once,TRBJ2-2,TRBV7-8,CATRQLAGGSTGELFF,TGTGCCACCCGTCAGCTAGCGGGGGGAAGCACCGGGGAGCTGTTTTTT
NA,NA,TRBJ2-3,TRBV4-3,CASSQERADTDTQYF,TGCGCCAGCAGCCAAGAGCGGGCAGACACAGATACGCAGTATTTT
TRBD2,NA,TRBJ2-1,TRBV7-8,CASSPPYGVGGLGNEQFF,TGTGCCAGCAGCCCACCGTATGGCGTGGGAGGGCTCGGAAATGAGCAGTTCTTC
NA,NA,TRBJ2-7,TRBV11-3,CASSLDGQSYEQYF,TGTGCCAGCAGCTTAGATGGACAGTCCTACGAGCAGTACTTC
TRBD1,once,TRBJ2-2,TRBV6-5,CASRPRTGYTGELFF,TGTGCCAGCAGGCCCAGGACAGGTTACACCGGGGAGCTGTTTTTT
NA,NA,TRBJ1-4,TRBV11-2,CASSLGLGGGGNEKLFF,TGTGCCAGCAGCTTAGGTTTGGGTGGCGGTGGGAATGAAAAACTGTTTTTT